The next 13 T cell receptor beta chains were all read from a single sample in a study of blood T cell repertoires in COVID-19. The data were produced by immunoSEQ multiplex PCR, yet TCRdb's version contains in-frame clones alone and is incomplete. The repertoire holds 180,000 or so clones, 85% seen once, with around 4.9% in the top ten. Material: peripheral blood. These TCRs come from a woman aged 80 or older with acute or convalescent COVID-19.

This clone has just one count. This sample includes further DNA sequences coding for the same CDR3. The chain joins TRBV5-1 to TRBJ2-1; a weak D match, TRBD2 (6 bases). The CDR3 length is 15 residues. CDR1 is SGHRS and CDR2 is YFSETQ in the germline V gene. V gave up 4 bases and J gave up 0 bases, with 11 bases separating them. The DNA for the CDR3 is TGCGCCAGCAGCCTGGGCGGGGACTCCTACAATGAGCAGTTCTTC. Its protein product is CASSLGGDSYNEQFF.

The V gene is TRBV28, the J gene TRBJ1-4; no definite D call. CDR1 is MDHEN and CDR2 is SYDVKM in the germline V gene. The CDR3 extends over 17 amino acids. V shed 10 bases and J shed 0 bases, with 21 bases lying between them. CDR3 DNA: TGTGCCAACCGGGTCGCCTCGATCTTTACAACTAATGAAAAACTGTTTTTT. Translation gives CANRVASIFTTNEKLFF.

This clone was counted a single time. CDR3 amino acids: CASRVTGTGNGEQYF. The CDR3 region has the DNA TGCGCCAGCAGGGTAACCGGGACAGGCAACGGCGAGCAGTACTTC. The genes are TRBV5-1 and TRBJ2-7, with TRBD1 matching 8 bases. The CDR3 consists of 15 residues. The germline V gene has CDR1 SGHRS and CDR2 YFSETQ. V dropped 5 bases and J dropped 6; count of bases not matched to a gene: 13.

The chain combines TRBV4-3 with TRBJ2-5, with a possible D match to TRBD1 (6 bases). Germline V lookup: CDR1 LGHNA, CDR2 YSLEER. The length of the CDR3 is 16 residues. The V gene lost 0 bases and the J gene lost 3 bases, with 14 bases spanning the gap. CDR3 DNA sequence: TGCGCCAGCAGCCAAGACCCAGGGGCTCGAGAAGAGACCCAGTACTTC. This codes for CASSQDPGAREETQYF.

V is TRBV6-5 and J is TRBJ1-2; perhaps TRBD1 as D (6 bases). The CDR3 is 13 amino acids. V was shortened by 7 bases and J by 4 bases, with 13 bases between the two germline ends. Germline CDR1 MNHEY, CDR2 SVGAGI. CDR3 nucleotide sequence: TGTGCCAGCACCATCGGGACAACCTATGGCTACACCTTC. Amino acids: CASTIGTTYGYTF.

The chain couples TRBV30 to TRBJ1-5; D possibly corresponds to TRBD1 (5 bases). V gave up 2 bases and J gave up 4 bases, with 15 bases separating them. The CDR3 covers 15 residues. Germline loops: CDR1 GTSNPN, CDR2 SVGIG (reference sequence). CDR3 amino acids: CAWSIPGSGNQPQHF. CDR3 coding DNA: TGTGCCTGGAGTATCCCCGGGTCAGGGAATCAGCCCCAGCATTTT. The full variable domain, its missing parts supplied by reference TRBV30 and TRBJ1-5, is SQTIHQWPATLVQPVGSPLSLECTVEGTSNPNLYWYRQAAGRGLQLLFYSVGIGQISSEVPQNLSASRPQDRQFILSSKKLLLSDSGFYLCAWSIPGSGNQPQHFGDGTRLSIL.

This clone occurred a few times. The chain employs TRBV10-3 and TRBJ1-2; 8 bases match TRBD1. The CDR3 has 17 amino acids. Germline V gene sequence: CDR1 ENHRY, CDR2 SYGVKD. V lost 8 bases and J lost 4; bases outside the gene matches: 18. CDR3 loop: CAILHKPSGGAIYGYTF. The CDR3 nucleotides are TGTGCCATCTTACATAAGCCCTCAGGGGGCGCCATCTATGGCTACACCTTC.

The gene calls are TRBV28 and TRBJ1-6; possible D gene TRBD1, 5 bases. The germline V and J ends were trimmed by 2 bases and 7 bases, with 9 bases remaining between them. Germline V gene data show CDR1 as MDHEN and CDR2 as SYDVKM. This CDR3 comprises 14 residues. CDR3: CASSLVSGNSPLHF. The DNA for the CDR3 is TGTGCCAGCAGTTTAGTCTCAGGGAATTCACCCCTCCACTTT.

CDR3 protein: CASSLMPLAGGYEQYF. CDR3 DNA sequence: TGTGCCAGCAGCTTAATGCCGCTAGCGGGAGGGTACGAGCAGTACTTC. The chain is built from TRBV7-2 and TRBJ2-7, with 12 nucleotides matching TRBD2. Germline CDR1 reads SGHTA; CDR2 reads FQGNSA. CDR3 length equals 16 residues. V lost 2 bases to trimming and J lost 4 bases; unmatched junction nucleotides: 6. Supplemented by reference TRBV7-2 and TRBJ2-7, the full variable domain reads GAGVSQSPSNKVTEKGKDVELRCDPISGHTALYWYRQSLGQGLEFLIYFQGNSAPDKSGLPSDRFSAERTGGSVSTLTIQRTQQEDSAVYLCASSLMPLAGGYEQYFGPGTRLTVT.

The CDR3 DNA sequence: TGTGCCAGCTCACCGACAGCAGCCGCAAACACTGAAGCTTTCTTT. This gives the protein CASSPTAAANTEAFF. The chain has TRBV18 and TRBJ1-1, with D possibly matching TRBD1 (5 bases). Germline V gene lookup returns CDR1 KGHSH and CDR2 LQKENI. Trimming removed 3 bases from V and 2 bases from J, with 13 bases in between. This CDR3 region has 15 residues.

This chain connects TRBV7-9 to TRBJ1-6; TRBD1 matches at 8 bases. This CDR3 is 17 amino acids long. J was trimmed by 7 bases and V by 4 bases; bases with no gene match: 12. Per germline, CDR1 SEHNR and CDR2 FQNEAQ (reference sequence). Here the CDR3 DNA reads TGTGCCAGCAGCTCCTCACAGGGGGGCCAGGTGAATTCACCCCTCCACTTT. Translating gives CASSSSQGGQVNSPLHF.

The V gene is TRBV18, the J gene TRBJ2-2; 8 nucleotides agree with TRBD2. CDR1 is KGHSH and CDR2 is LQKENI in the germline V gene. V lost 6 bases to trimming and J lost 8 bases; unmatched junction nucleotides: 5. There are 13 residues in the CDR3. The CDR3 DNA is TGTGCCAGCTCTACGTTAGCGGGAGGGGAGCTGTTTTTT. Translated: CASSTLAGGELFF.

The chain links TRBV5-6 to TRBJ1-5; no reliable D call. This CDR3 is 15 amino acids long. The germline V gene encodes CDR1 SGHDT and CDR2 YYEEEE. Trimming removed 2 bases from V and 1 base from J, with 10 bases in between. The CDR3 sequence: CASSFRGISNQPQHF. In DNA form, the CDR3 reads TGTGCCAGCAGCTTTCGGGGAATAAGCAATCAGCCCCAGCATTTT.